The 32 T cell receptor beta chains below were found in one sample sequenced in a study of identical twins. Each CDR3 protein is one row after TCRdb ran MiXCR on the 5' RACE reads. Among 400,000 to 500,000 distinct CDR3 sequences listed, roughly 13% were seen once. The sample was also linked to a second study, of yellow fever vaccine responses in identical twins.

Sequencing input: CD4+ T cells sorted from blood. The receptors stem from a woman under 30 in good health.

As concerns this clonotype: Compared with germline, one end of the junction differs, possibly owing to a read error. This sequence joins TRBV20-1 and TRBJ1-6; the D gene is possibly TRBD1 (6 bases). Per the germline V gene, CDR1 is DFQATT and CDR2 is SNEGSKA (reference sequence). The CDR3 is 12 residues long. In nucleotides, the CDR3 is TGCAGTGTGGGACAATCGGATTCACCCCTCAGCTTT. Translation gives CSVGQSDSPLSF.

The rearrangement uses TRBV20-1 and TRBJ2-7; 9 bases line up with TRBD2. Germline CDR1 and CDR2: DFQATT and SNEGSKA (reference sequence). V lost 0 bases and J lost 4; bases outside the gene matches: 7. CDR3 length: 15 amino acids. CDR3 region: CSAREGSGSFYEQYF. The CDR3 DNA sequence: TGCAGTGCTAGAGAGGGTAGCGGGAGTTTTTACGAGCAGTACTTC.

The J gene is TRBJ2-3, the V gene TRBV20-1; D may be TRBD2 (5 bases). V lost 6 bases, J lost 0 bases, and 13 bases lay in between. CDR3 size: 14 residues. CDR1 and CDR2 from the germline V gene are DFQATT and SNEGSKA (reference sequence). Here the CDR3 reads CSAIGGYSTDTQYF. In nucleotides, the CDR3 is TGCAGTGCCATCGGCGGGTATAGCACAGATACGCAGTATTTT.

In this sample, this clonotype turned up many times. The chain couples TRBV9 to TRBJ2-1; 8 bases align to TRBD2. Unmatched junction bases numbered 11, after V lost 4 bases and J lost 8 bases. Germline V gene sequence: CDR1 SGDLS, CDR2 YYNGEE. CDR3 length equals 15 residues. The CDR3, as DNA: TGTGCCAGCAGCTTCCCCCCGGGGGGGCAGTATGAGCAGTTCTTC. It encodes CASSFPPGGQYEQFF.

In its sample, this clonotype was seen a few times. The chain combines TRBV10-2 with TRBJ2-3; possibly TRBD1 for D (5 bases). Germline CDR1 reads WSHSY; CDR2 reads SAAADI. The CDR3 is 15 residues long. V gave up 7 bases and J gave up 3 bases, with 17 bases separating them. Written as DNA, the CDR3 is TGCGCCAGCATCGAGCGCGGCAGGGAAACAGATACGCAGTATTTT. Amino acids: CASIERGRETDTQYF.

The chain carries TRBV5-1 and TRBJ2-3; TRBD2 aligns across 11 bases. There are 17 residues in the CDR3. Trimming cost V 1 base and J 5 bases; bases outside gene matches: 9. The germline V gene has CDR1 SGHRS and CDR2 YFSETQ. The CDR3 DNA reads TGCGCCAGCAGCTTGTCGGGTAGCGGGAGGGCCGGAGATACGCAGTATTTT. Its translation: CASSLSGSGRAGDTQYF.

This clonotype was detected only a few times. The chain joins TRBV9 to TRBJ2-7, with 8 nucleotides matching TRBD2. The CDR3 has 15 amino acids. Germline CDR1 SGDLS, CDR2 YYNGEE. The V and J ends lost 0 bases and 5 bases, in that order; junction bases with no gene match: 7. Here the CDR3 reads CASSVAGGRVDEQYF. CDR3 in DNA: TGTGCCAGCAGCGTAGCGGGGGGGCGTGTGGACGAGCAGTACTTC.

CDR3 sequence reads: CASKGGNQPQHF. The CDR3 DNA reads TGTGCCAGCAAAGGGGGGAATCAGCCCCAGCATTTT. The chain couples TRBV19 to TRBJ1-5, with D perhaps matching TRBD1 (6 bases). This CDR3 comprises 12 residues. Germline V lookup: CDR1 LNHDA, CDR2 SQIVND (reference sequence). V lost 9 bases, J lost 4 bases, and 10 bases lay in between.

The table lists this clonotype with many counts. The rearrangement joins TRBV10-3 to TRBJ2-7; the match to TRBD1 covers 9 bases. CDR1 is ENHRY, CDR2 SYGVKD, per germline. With 0 bases clipped from V and 7 bases from J, the junction kept 13 bases outside the gene matches. There are 17 residues in the CDR3. The CDR3 protein is CAISESVGDRAVLEQYF. In DNA, the CDR3 is TGTGCCATCAGTGAGTCTGTAGGGGACAGGGCGGTTCTGGAGCAGTACTTC.

This clonotype was counted many times. The chain uses TRBV7-9 and TRBJ2-2; possible D gene TRBD1, 6 bases. The length of the CDR3 is 13 residues. Trimming shortened V by 5 bases and J by 6 bases, and 10 bases separated the two germline ends. Germline CDR1 reads SEHNR; CDR2 reads FQNEAQ (reference sequence). CDR3 region: CASSPQGSGELFF. The CDR3 DNA is TGTGCCAGCAGCCCACAGGGCTCCGGGGAGCTGTTTTTT.

This sequence joins TRBV11-2 and TRBJ2-2; a weak D match, TRBD2 (6 bases). Trimming cost V 5 bases and J 7 bases, with 14 bases left between them. Germline-derived CDR1 and CDR2 are SGHAT and FQNNGV. This CDR3 has 14 residues. CDR3 protein: CASSLDLRGGELFF. The CDR3 DNA reads TGTGCCAGCAGCCTGGACCTGCGGGGCGGGGAGCTGTTTTTT.

This clonotype was detected only a few times. CDR3 region: CASSAGTGVETQYF. DNA of the CDR3: TGTGCCAGCAGCGCAGGGACAGGGGTGGAGACCCAGTACTTC. This chain connects TRBV5-6 to TRBJ2-5; 10 bases fit TRBD1. The CDR3 has 14 amino acids. The V and J ends lost 4 bases and 5 bases, in that order; junction bases with no gene match: 5. Germline assignment: CDR1 SGHDT and CDR2 YYEEEE.

The J gene is TRBJ2-1, the V gene TRBV6-2 or TRBV6-3; tentative D call: TRBD1 (6 bases). Germline V gene sequence: CDR1 MNHEY, CDR2 SVGEGT. Trimming took 2 bases from V and 4 from J, leaving 9 bases between them. CDR3 length: 14 amino acids. CDR3 DNA: TGTGCCAGCAGTTACGGACAGCCATACAATGAGCAGTTCTTC. Amino acid sequence: CASSYGQPYNEQFF.

The chain combines TRBV11-2 with TRBJ2-7; D call uncertain. Deletions cut 3 bases from V and 0 bases from J, with 12 bases between. Germline V gene data show CDR1 as SGHAT and CDR2 as FQNNGV. The CDR3 is made up of 15 amino acids. CDR3: CASSLGNNLSYEQYF. The CDR3 bases are TGTGCCAGCAGCTTGGGGAATAACCTCTCCTACGAGCAGTACTTC.

The V gene is TRBV5-1, the J gene TRBJ2-5; 12 positions agree with TRBD2. The trim removed 2 bases at V and 1 base at J, leaving 3 bases unmatched. The CDR3 sequence is 16 residues long. Germline CDR1 reads SGHRS; CDR2 reads YFSETQ. The chain's CDR3 is CASSFGTSGPQETQYF. CDR3 sequence (DNA): TGCGCCAGCAGCTTCGGGACTAGCGGGCCCCAAGAGACCCAGTACTTC.

This clonotype was found a few times. The chain's CDR3 is CAITQTSRPWATYTF. The CDR3, as DNA: TGTGCCATCACTCAGACCAGTCGGCCGTGGGCGACCTACACCTTC. This chain uses TRBV6-1 with TRBJ1-2; no firm D call. V gave up 10 bases and J gave up 10 bases, with 28 bases separating them. Germline-derived CDR1 and CDR2 are MNHNS and SASEGT. CDR3 length equals 15 residues.

In this sample, this clonotype turned up many times. This chain joins TRBV12-3 or TRBV12-4 and TRBJ1-6; maybe TRBD1 (5 bases). The CDR3 runs to 12 residues. The V end was cut by 7 bases, the J end by 9 bases, with 10 bases between. CDR3 residues: CASKPGTSPLHF. The CDR3 DNA reads TGTGCCAGCAAACCGGGGACTTCACCCCTCCACTTT.

This clonotype was counted only a few times. The chain joins TRBV3-1 to TRBJ2-3, with 10 bases lining up with TRBD2. CDR1 and CDR2 (germline): LGHDT, YNNKEL (reference sequence). This CDR3 contains 15 residues. Trimming at V came to 0 bases and at J to 10 bases, leaving 7 bases not matched to a gene. The chain's CDR3 is CASSQDRLAGLAQYF. CDR3 in DNA: TGTGCCAGCAGCCAAGACCGACTAGCGGGCCTCGCGCAGTATTTT.

The chain is built from TRBV7-6 and TRBJ2-1; 9 bases agree with TRBD1. Germline V gene lookup returns CDR1 SGHVS and CDR2 FNYEAQ. The CDR3 covers 15 residues. J gave up 9 bases and V 1 base, and 7 bases lay outside the gene matches. This CDR3 is CASSLGQGGPGEQFF. The CDR3 bases are TGTGCCAGCAGCTTAGGACAGGGGGGTCCGGGTGAGCAGTTCTTC.

This clonotype was seen repeatedly, ten times or more. The chain couples TRBV4-3 to TRBJ2-1; D is undetermined. Trimming pared 1 base from V and 4 bases from J, leaving 8 bases between. CDR3 length equals 14 residues. CDR1 LGHNA and CDR2 YSLEER come from the germline V gene. The CDR3 loop reads CASSQADGYNEQFF. The CDR3 bases are TGCGCCAGCAGCCAAGCGGACGGGTACAATGAGCAGTTCTTC.

This clonotype was observed a handful of times. The chain carries TRBV7-9 and TRBJ2-3, with 7 positions matching TRBD2. Germline CDR1 and CDR2: SEHNR and FQNEAQ (reference sequence). The CDR3 consists of 17 residues. The ends lost 6 bases at V and 2 bases at J; junction bases unmatched: 14. CDR3 in amino acids: CASRSLRDYTSTDTQYF. CDR3 sequence (DNA): TGTGCCAGCAGATCGCTACGGGACTACACTTCCACAGATACGCAGTATTTT.

This clonotype was counted only a few times. The V and J genes are TRBV5-8 and TRBJ1-5; no clear D. Germline V lookup: CDR1 SGHTS, CDR2 YDEGEE. Deletions cut 1 base from V and 6 bases from J, with 8 bases between. CDR3 length: 13 amino acids. In nucleotides, the CDR3 is TGTGCCAGCAGCTTGTCTTTTAGTCAGCCCCAGCATTTT. Translation: CASSLSFSQPQHF.

J is TRBJ2-2 and V is TRBV19; D is unclear. Deletions cut 3 bases from V and 1 base from J, with 6 bases between. This CDR3 comprises 14 residues. The germline CDR1 and CDR2 sequences are LNHDA and SQIVND (reference sequence). The CDR3 spells CASSIVRNTGELFF. DNA of the CDR3: TGTGCCAGTAGTATCGTCAGGAACACCGGGGAGCTGTTTTTT.

The genes are TRBV11-2 and TRBJ1-6, with a weak D call TRBD1 (5 bases). V lost 3 bases and J lost 7, with 10 bases in between. The germline V gene has CDR1 SGHAT and CDR2 FQNNGV. The CDR3 contains 14 residues. CDR3 sequence reads: CASSFAGKNSPLHF. The CDR3 coding sequence is TGTGCCAGCAGCTTTGCAGGGAAGAATTCACCCCTCCACTTT. Full variable domain (rest looked up from reference TRBV11-2 and TRBJ1-6): EAGVAQSPRYKIIEKRQSVAFWCNPISGHATLYWYQQILGQGPKLLIQFQNNGVVDDSQLPKDRFSAERLKGVDSTLKIQPAKLEDSAVYLCASSFAGKNSPLHFGNGTRLTVT.

This chain uses TRBV3-1 with TRBJ2-3; perhaps TRBD2 as D (5 bases). V was shortened by 5 bases and J by 3 bases, with 9 bases between the two germline ends. This CDR3 contains 13 residues. In germline, CDR1 is LGHDT, CDR2 YNNKEL (reference sequence). In nucleotides, the CDR3 is TGTGCCAGCAGCAGCGGCCCGACAGATACGCAGTATTTT. It encodes CASSSGPTDTQYF.

A few counts support this clonotype. The chain links TRBV5-1 to TRBJ2-5; no clear D gene. Germline V gene lookup returns CDR1 SGHRS and CDR2 YFSETQ. The CDR3 totals 15 residues. Trimming took off 0 bases at V and 4 bases at J, with 13 bases between the two ends. CDR3 amino acids: CASSLGELILETQYF. CDR3 bases: TGCGCCAGCAGCTTGGGGGAATTGATATTAGAGACCCAGTACTTC.

The genes are TRBV6-5 and TRBJ1-1; D is uncertain. V was pared by 4 bases and J by 7 bases, with 13 bases between. This CDR3 contains 13 residues. Germline CDR1 and CDR2: MNHEY and SVGAGI. CDR3 DNA sequence: TGTGCCAGCAGTTCCACGACACGGAATGAAGCTTTCTTT. The encoded protein is CASSSTTRNEAFF.

The chain recombines TRBV27 with TRBJ2-5, with 9 nucleotides matching TRBD2. Germline V CDR1 and CDR2: MNHEY, SMNVEV (reference sequence). The CDR3 is made up of 16 amino acids. V lost 8 bases to trimming and J lost 7 bases; unmatched junction nucleotides: 17. This CDR3 reads CASHKGASGILGTQYF. In nucleotides, the CDR3 is TGTGCCAGCCACAAGGGAGCTAGCGGGATATTGGGGACCCAGTACTTC.

This clonotype was counted a few times. The CDR3 DNA is TGTGCCAGCAGTTACGTCGGTGATGGCTACACCTTC. Its protein product is CASSYVGDGYTF. The chain has TRBV6-5 and TRBJ1-2; D not resolved. This CDR3 spans 12 amino acids. V was cut by 2 bases and J by 6 bases, with 7 bases left in between. Germline CDR1 reads MNHEY; CDR2 reads SVGAGI.

This clonotype was detected a few times. The chain carries TRBV6-1 and TRBJ2-5, with D hard to call. Trimming removed 8 bases at V and 5 bases at J, with 21 bases between. The CDR3 runs to 15 residues. Germline V gives CDR1 MNHNS, CDR2 SASEGT. CDR3 protein: CASFAVGQMGETQYF. CDR3 bases: TGTGCCAGCTTCGCCGTGGGCCAGATGGGGGAGACCCAGTACTTC.

The V and J genes are TRBV27 and TRBJ2-7; 14 positions match TRBD2. Germline CDR1 and CDR2: MNHEY and SMNVEV (reference sequence). The CDR3 consists of 16 residues. With 5 bases clipped from V and 7 bases from J, the junction kept 10 bases outside the gene matches. CDR3 bases: TGTGCCAGCAGTCGCCGACTAGCGGGAGGGCCAGGGGAGCAGTACTTC. Protein product: CASSRRLAGGPGEQYF.

This clonotype was seen only a few times. The rearrangement uses TRBV27 and TRBJ2-3, with 7 bases lining up with TRBD1. CDR3 size: 16 residues. Trimming at V came to 2 bases and at J to 5 bases, leaving 10 bases not matched to a gene. The germline V gene encodes CDR1 MNHEY and CDR2 SMNVEV (reference sequence). The CDR3 reads CASSLTGDRVQDTQYF. The CDR3 DNA follows: TGTGCCAGCAGTTTAACGGGCGACAGGGTGCAAGATACGCAGTATTTT.